Below are 4 T cell receptor beta chains sequenced from a single sample in a study of cytomegalovirus exposure and HLA in healthy donors. The protocol was immunoSEQ multiplex PCR, while the TCRdb copy is restricted to in-frame clones and leaves out a portion. The table has about 360,000 clones, roughly 90% seen once. Sequenced input: PBMCs. The receptors here all came from a woman aged 18-29 years in good health and CMV-seronegative.

This clone has a handful of counts. DNA for the CDR3: TGCGCCAGCGGCCAGGACAGGGACGAGCAGTACTTC. This encodes CASGQDRDEQYF. This rearrangement joins TRBV5-1 to TRBJ2-7; 8 bases agree with TRBD1. V was clipped by 7 bases and J by 5 bases; unmatched bases: 5. CDR1 is SGHRS, CDR2 YFSETQ, per germline. The CDR3 is 12 amino acids. The full variable domain, with the rest looked up from reference TRBV5-1 and TRBJ2-7, is KAGVTQTPRYLIKTRGQQVTLSCSPISGHRSVSWYQQTPGQGLQFLFEYFSETQRNKGNFPGRFSGRQFSNSRSEMNVSTLELGDSALYLCASGQDRDEQYFGPGTRLTVT.

The rearrangement joins TRBV27 to TRBJ2-1; tentatively, D is TRBD2 (6 bases). The CDR3 consists of 14 residues. Trimming left V 4 bases short and J 12 bases short, with 19 bases between. CDR1 MNHEY and CDR2 SMNVEV come from the germline V gene (reference sequence). The CDR3 here is CASSSTGLIRGQFF. CDR3 nucleotides: TGTGCCAGCAGTTCTACGGGACTCATTAGAGGGCAGTTCTTC.

V is TRBV29-1 and J is TRBJ2-7; no definite D call. V lost 4 bases, J lost 3 bases, and 16 bases lay in between. CDR3 size: 14 residues. The germline V gene has CDR1 SQVTM and CDR2 ANQGSEA. The CDR3 bases are TGCAGCGTTGTACTCCTAGGCTCCCACTACGAGCAGTACTTC. This translates into CSVVLLGSHYEQYF.

The rearrangement uses TRBV7-2 and TRBJ1-2; a possible D gene is TRBD1 (6 bases). CDR3 length equals 15 residues. From germline, CDR1 is SGHTA and CDR2 FQGNSA. The V end lost 1 base, the J end lost 7 bases, and 16 bases lay between the germline ends. The CDR3 nucleotides read TGTGCCAGCAGCTTAGTAACAGGCAGGGGTGGTGGCTACACCTTC. It encodes CASSLVTGRGGGYTF.